The clone carrying this T cell receptor beta chain was seen at least ten times. This sample is drawn from a study of blood T cells in healthy people across ages. The trim removed 5 bases at V and 2 bases at J, leaving 4 bases unmatched. This CDR3 has 15 amino acids. Germline V gene sequence: CDR1 SGHRS, CDR2 YFSETQ. PCR was performed a second time for about 6 to 12 cycles using a sample-barcoded 5' primer and a J-beta primer mix. TCRdb passed the 5' RACE reads through MiXCR, listing each CDR3 protein once. This sample has approximately 800,000 distinct CDR3 sequences, with roughly 24% found just once. These data also formed part of another study, on T cells of mothers and their children. That paper states: Healthy Caucasian mothers, a few in number, and their six children were the donors.

The V call is TRBV5-1, the J call TRBJ2-2, with 9 nucleotides matching TRBD2. The clonotype comes from a boy aged 10-17 years in good health. The specimen sequenced was blood. Here the CDR3 reads CASSSSGGNTGELFF. CDR3 DNA sequence: TGCGCCAGCAGTAGTAGCGGGGGAAACACCGGGGAGCTGTTTTTT.